This T cell receptor beta chain was captured by sequencing in a study of shared clonotypes between healthy human individuals (dated by TCRdb to about 2020). Background on the whole study: Three men and two women, aged 18 to 49 years, made up the cohort. Leukapheresis yielded between about 0.85 and 10 billion PBMCs per donor. Blood TCR repertoires of five healthy adults were deeply sequenced to estimate repertoire size and the extent of clonotype sharing between individuals. Different laboratories and diverse techniques were used to prepare libraries and sequence TCR repertoires, to increase sequencing depth and limit assay-specific biases. What the authors observed across the whole study: Because the study included a small number of donors, the genetic and exposure-history diversity represented was limited. Pairwise subsampling led to the expectation that sequencing depth would affect the degree of clonotype sharing among donors. Sampling was limited to blood, and TCR repertoires in tissue likely differ from TCR repertoires in blood.

The donors were healthy, HIV-negative adults who had no recently reported acute infections or vaccinations. All donors were Caucasian adults living in Nashville, Tennessee, USA. For unsorted samples, tens of millions of PBMCs were counted, and genomic DNA was extracted using the QIAamp DNA Blood Mini kit. Blood was obtained by leukapheresis, after which PBMCs were separated by Ficoll-Histopaque density gradient centrifugation and cryopreserved in liquid nitrogen vapor phase. Remarks on this clone: This receptor's antigen is unknown. A read error is possible here, since a much larger clone lies one base away.

V is clipped by 6 bases and J by 3 bases, and the sequence between their germline boundaries is 12 bases long. CDR3 length: 13 amino acids, cysteine to phenylalanine. Of all the DNA, just the CDR3 is kept, 39 bases in frame from base 1. From a lookup of the germline V gene (reference sequence), CDR1 and CDR2 are MNHEY and SMNVEV. TCR CDR3 regions were amplified from genomic DNA by multiplex PCR using the deep immunoSEQ assay. Genomic DNA extracted from each cell subset was distributed evenly over all wells of several immunoSEQ 96-well plates, and each plate served as one replicate. Each replicate PCR for unsorted PBMC received around 330 ng genomic DNA, equal to 30,000 or so T cell genomes. Unsorted PBMC genomic DNA was sequenced across ten immunoSEQ deep assay plates. Purified libraries were measured with a Qubit 3.0 fluorometer, size-checked on a Bioanalyzer 2100, and measured again with the KAPA Library Quantification kit. A separate single-read 150-cycle Illumina NextSeq 550 flow cell was used to sequence each immunoSEQ 96-well plate. The source study handled its data this way. Because the immunoSEQ output held only junctional sequences and lacked quality scores, the filtering could not match the filtering applied to full-length reads. To assign V/J genes and CDR3, sequences were annotated against IMGT germline references using PyIR, a Python wrapper for IgBLAST v1.9. Any read was removed if the V/J assignment was weak (E-value above 1e-6), the CDR3 was missing, or the read contained stop codons, out-of-frame junctions, or ambiguous translated residues. V3J clonotypes were defined by identical inferred V gene, J gene, and CDR3 amino acid sequence. To compute the percentage overlap between repertoires, the number of shared unique clonotypes was divided by the size of the smaller repertoire. RTK rarefaction, the Chao1 estimator, and Recon v2.1 estimates of unobserved clonotypes were used to assess repertoire richness. Here the immuneACCESS table is served through TCRdb, limited to in-frame sequences with V and J called. Missing clones are a known gap in these copies; in checked studies unresolved V genes cover under half, and the rest lacks a known reason. The V and J calls and clone size were taken over from that table, and D and trimming were inferred from the DNA. The sample table lists about 490,000 clones, 76% of them with a count of one. Together, the top ten hold approximately 12% of the sample.

The sequence derives from a woman aged 40 to 50 in good health. Some clones in this sample may be carry-over from other donors' samples. The sequencing input was PBMCs. The chain employs TRBV27 and TRBJ2-7; TRBD1 could be the D gene, as 6 bases match. The DNA sequence reads TGTGCCAGCAGCCTCGACAGGAACTACGAGCAGTACTTC. Its protein reads: CASSLDRNYEQYF.